This TCR beta chain is drawn from a study of T cells after yellow fever vaccination. Study at large: CD3, CD45RA, CCR7 and CD95 staining defined sorted EM, EMRA, CM and Tscm cells.

This clonotype was counted at least ten times. A process of 5'RACE template switching, which added a universal primer site and UMIs, was used to make TCR cDNA. TCRdb re-analysed the 5' RACE reads in MiXCR, keeping a single row per CDR3 protein. The repertoire holds about 12,000 distinct CDR3 sequences, with about 6.1% as singletons. Germline V gene lookup returns CDR1 SGHRS and CDR2 YFSETQ. The CDR3 extends over 14 amino acids. Trimming pared 0 bases from V and 3 bases from J, leaving 8 bases between. This TCR was recovered from a man between 25 and 39 years old who received the YFV17D yellow fever vaccine. This sequence joins TRBV5-1 and TRBJ2-3, with D perhaps matching TRBD2 (5 bases). Source: PBMCs, either bulk or a sorted T-cell subset (CD4+, CD8+, memory, or dextramer-sorted; not recorded which), taken on the day of the yellow fever booster vaccination. The CDR3 DNA is TGCGCCAGCAGCTTGGGGACTGGAACAGATACGCAGTATTTT. This encodes CASSLGTGTDTQYF.